This TCR beta chain derives from a study of siplizumab effects on memory and regulatory T cells. Study outcomes and limitations: In siplizumab conditions, mappable alloreactive CD4+ clones averaged approximately 69% Treg-derived, against approximately 27% in controls. Both greater diversity than memory cells and a major contribution to the alloresponse seemed to characterize naive T cells.

The cells of the mixed lymphocyte reaction underwent an approximately six-day coculture at 37°C. Only in-frame clones appear in the TCRdb table, and some are missing; sequencing was by immunoSEQ multiplex PCR. The table lists fewer than 20,000 clones, 35% to 55% of them singletons, with roughly 5.3% in the top ten. Points on this clone: Its antigen is undetermined.

Specimen: CFSE-low (dividing) CD4+ T cells sorted from an allogeneic mixed lymphocyte reaction. This TCR came from a human donor in good health; the cells came from an allogeneic mixed lymphocyte reaction.

The CDR3 DNA reads as TGTGCCAGCAGCTTGCGGACAACCTACGAGCAGTACTTC. Translation: CASSLRTTYEQYF. V and J are TRBV5-8 and TRBJ2-7; D may be TRBD1 (5 bases). In germline, CDR1 is SGHTS, CDR2 YDEGEE. This CDR3 is 13 amino acids long. V dropped 1 base and J dropped 2 bases, with 7 bases sitting between them.